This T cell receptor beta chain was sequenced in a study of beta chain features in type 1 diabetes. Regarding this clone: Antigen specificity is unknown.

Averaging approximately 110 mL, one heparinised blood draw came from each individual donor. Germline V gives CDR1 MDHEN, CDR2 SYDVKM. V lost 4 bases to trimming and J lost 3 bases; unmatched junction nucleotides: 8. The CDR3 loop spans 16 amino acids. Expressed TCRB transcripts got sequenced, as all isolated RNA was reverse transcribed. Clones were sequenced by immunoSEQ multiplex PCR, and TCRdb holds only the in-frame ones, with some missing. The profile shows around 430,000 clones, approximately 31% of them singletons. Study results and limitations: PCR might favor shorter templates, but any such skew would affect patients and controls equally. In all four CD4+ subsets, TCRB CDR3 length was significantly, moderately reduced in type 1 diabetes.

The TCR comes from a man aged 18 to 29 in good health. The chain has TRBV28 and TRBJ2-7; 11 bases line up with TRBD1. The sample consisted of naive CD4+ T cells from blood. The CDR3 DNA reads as TGTGCCAGCAGTTCGCATCCCGGGACAGGGGGCTACGAGCAGTACTTC. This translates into CASSSHPGTGGYEQYF.